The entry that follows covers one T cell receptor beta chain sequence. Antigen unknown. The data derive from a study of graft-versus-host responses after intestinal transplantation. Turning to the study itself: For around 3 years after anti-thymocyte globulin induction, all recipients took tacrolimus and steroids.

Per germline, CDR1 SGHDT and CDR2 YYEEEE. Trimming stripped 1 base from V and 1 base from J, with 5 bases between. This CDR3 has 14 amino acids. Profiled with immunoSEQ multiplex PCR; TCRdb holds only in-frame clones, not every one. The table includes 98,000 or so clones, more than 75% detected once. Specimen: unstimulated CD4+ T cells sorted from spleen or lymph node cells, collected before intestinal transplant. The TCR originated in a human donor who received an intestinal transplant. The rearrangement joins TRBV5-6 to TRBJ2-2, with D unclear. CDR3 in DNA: TGTGCCAGCAGCTTGTACGGGAACACCGGGGAGCTGTTTTTT. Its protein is CASSLYGNTGELFF.